This TCR beta chain was observed in a study of graft-versus-host responses after intestinal transplantation. Across the whole study: Following induction with anti-thymocyte globulin, all recipients were given tacrolimus and steroids for 2 to 4 years.

This table comes from immunoSEQ multiplex PCR, and its TCRdb copy is limited to in-frame clones, with some not included. This sample has about 99,000 clones, with about 88% found just once. This CDR3 contains 16 residues. Trimming removed 0 bases at V and 2 bases at J, with 13 bases between. Germline CDR1 is SEHNR and CDR2 is FQNEAQ (reference sequence). To note about this clone: Its antigen is still unknown.

General study points: The recipient marrow held GvH clones, and some of them showed up first in ileum or blood.

The chain employs TRBV7-9 and TRBJ1-2, with D perhaps TRBD1 (6 bases). The TCR originated in a human donor who received an intestinal transplant. This specimen was unstimulated CD4+ T cells sorted from spleen or lymph node cells, taken before intestinal transplant. The DNA for the CDR3 is TGTGCCAGCAGCTTAGCTTGGGGGCAGGGGAACTATGGCTACACCTTC. Translated, it gives CASSLAWGQGNYGYTF.